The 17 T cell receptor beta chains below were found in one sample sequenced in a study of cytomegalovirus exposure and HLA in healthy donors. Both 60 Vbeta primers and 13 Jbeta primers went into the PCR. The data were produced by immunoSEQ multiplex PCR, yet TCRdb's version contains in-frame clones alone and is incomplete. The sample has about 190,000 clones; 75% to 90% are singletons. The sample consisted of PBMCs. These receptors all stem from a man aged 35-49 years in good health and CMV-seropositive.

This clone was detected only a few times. The CDR3 here is CASSPRLEDTQYF. CDR3 in DNA: TGTGCCAGCAGCCCCAGACTTGAAGATACGCAGTATTTT. The chain joins TRBV7-9 to TRBJ2-3; D call uncertain. The CDR3 extends over 13 amino acids. Germline values: CDR1 SEHNR, CDR2 FQNEAQ (reference sequence). Trimming stripped 5 bases from V and 5 bases from J, with 11 bases between.

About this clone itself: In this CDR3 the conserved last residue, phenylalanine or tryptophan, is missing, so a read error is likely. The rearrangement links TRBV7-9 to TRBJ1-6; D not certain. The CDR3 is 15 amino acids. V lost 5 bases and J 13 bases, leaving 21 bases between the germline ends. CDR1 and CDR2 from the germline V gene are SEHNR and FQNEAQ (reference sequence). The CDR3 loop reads CASSPLGVGIRPLHL. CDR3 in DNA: TGTGCCAGCAGCCCCCTTGGGGTCGGGATTCGGCCCCTCCACCTT.

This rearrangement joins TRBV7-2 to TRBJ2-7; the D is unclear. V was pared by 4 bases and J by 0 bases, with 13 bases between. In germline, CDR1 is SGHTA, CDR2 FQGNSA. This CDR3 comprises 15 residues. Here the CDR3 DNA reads TGTGCCAGCAGCTACTCTCTAGTCCCCTCCTACGAGCAGTACTTC. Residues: CASSYSLVPSYEQYF. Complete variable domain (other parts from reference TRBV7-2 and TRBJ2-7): GAGVSQSPSNKVTEKGKDVELRCDPISGHTALYWYRQSLGQGLEFLIYFQGNSAPDKSGLPSDRFSAERTGGSVSTLTIQRTQQEDSAVYLCASSYSLVPSYEQYFGPGTRLTVT.

The CDR3 protein is CASSLNSGPDTQYF. DNA of the CDR3: TGTGCCAGCAGCTTGAATAGCGGGCCAGATACGCAGTATTTT. This chain joins TRBV7-2 and TRBJ2-3; 7 bases align to TRBD2. Per the germline V gene, CDR1 is SGHTA and CDR2 is FQGNSA. V trimming: 3 bases; J trimming: 4 bases; junction bases outside the gene matches: 4. The CDR3 contains 14 residues.

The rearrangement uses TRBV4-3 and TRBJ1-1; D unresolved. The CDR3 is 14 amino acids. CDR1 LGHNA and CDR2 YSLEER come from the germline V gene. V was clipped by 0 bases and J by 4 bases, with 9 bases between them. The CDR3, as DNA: TGCGCCAGCAGCCAAGAAGGAAGAGGCACTGAAGCTTTCTTT. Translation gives CASSQEGRGTEAFF.

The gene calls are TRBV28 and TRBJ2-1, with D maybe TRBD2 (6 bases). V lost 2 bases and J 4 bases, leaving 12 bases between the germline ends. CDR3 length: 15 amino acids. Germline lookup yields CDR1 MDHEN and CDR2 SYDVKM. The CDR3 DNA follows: TGTGCCAGCAGTTTAGGCGGGGCTTCATACAATGAGCAGTTCTTC. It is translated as CASSLGGASYNEQFF.

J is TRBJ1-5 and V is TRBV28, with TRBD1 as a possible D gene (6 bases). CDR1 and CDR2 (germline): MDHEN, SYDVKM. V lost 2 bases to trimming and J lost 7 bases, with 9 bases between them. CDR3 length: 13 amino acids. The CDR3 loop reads CASSLQGLQPQHF. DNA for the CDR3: TGTGCCAGCAGTTTACAGGGGCTCCAGCCCCAGCATTTT.

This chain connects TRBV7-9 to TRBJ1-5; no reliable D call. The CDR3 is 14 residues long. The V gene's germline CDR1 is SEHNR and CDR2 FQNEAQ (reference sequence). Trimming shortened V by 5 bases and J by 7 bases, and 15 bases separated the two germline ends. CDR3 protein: CASSLAGKSQPQHF. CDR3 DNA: TGTGCCAGCAGCCTGGCGGGGAAGTCCCAGCCCCAGCATTTT.

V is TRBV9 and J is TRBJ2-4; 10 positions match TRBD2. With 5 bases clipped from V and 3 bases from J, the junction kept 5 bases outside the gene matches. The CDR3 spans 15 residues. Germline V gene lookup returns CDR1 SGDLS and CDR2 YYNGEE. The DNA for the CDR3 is TGTGCCAGCAGTTTCGGACTAGCGGACAAAAACATTCAGTACTTC. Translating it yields CASSFGLADKNIQYF. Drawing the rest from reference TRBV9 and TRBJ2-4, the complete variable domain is DSGVTQTPKHLITATGQRVTLRCSPRSGDLSVYWYQQSLDQGLQFLIQYYNGEERAKGNILERFSAQQFPDLHSELNLSSLELGDSALYFCASSFGLADKNIQYFGAGTRLSVL.

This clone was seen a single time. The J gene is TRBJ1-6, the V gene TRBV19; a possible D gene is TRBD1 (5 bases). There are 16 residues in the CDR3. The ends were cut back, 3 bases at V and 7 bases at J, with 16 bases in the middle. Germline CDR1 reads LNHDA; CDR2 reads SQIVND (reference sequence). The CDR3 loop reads CASSINSGARNSPLHF. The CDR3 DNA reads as TGTGCCAGTAGTATCAACTCTGGGGCGCGAAATTCACCCCTCCACTTT.

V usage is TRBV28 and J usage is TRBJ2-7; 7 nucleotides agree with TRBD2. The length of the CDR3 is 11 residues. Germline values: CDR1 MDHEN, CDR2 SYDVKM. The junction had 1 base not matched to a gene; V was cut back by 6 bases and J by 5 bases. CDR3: CASRGGNEQYF. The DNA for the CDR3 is TGTGCCAGCAGGGGGGGGAACGAGCAGTACTTC.

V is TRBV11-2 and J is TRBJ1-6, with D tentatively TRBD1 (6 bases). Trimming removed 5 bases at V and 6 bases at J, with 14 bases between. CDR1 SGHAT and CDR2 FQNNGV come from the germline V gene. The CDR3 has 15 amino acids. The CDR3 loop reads CASSAGAGLNSPLHF. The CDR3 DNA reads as TGTGCCAGCAGCGCAGGGGCAGGGCTTAATTCACCCCTCCACTTT.

The CDR3 region has the DNA TGTGCCTGGAAGCGCACGGGCAGGGAGGCCGGGGAGCTGTTTTTT. Translating it yields CAWKRTGREAGELFF. The chain joins TRBV30 to TRBJ2-2; the D gene is possibly TRBD2 (6 bases). CDR3 length equals 15 residues. V was shortened by 4 bases and J by 6 bases, with 18 bases between the two germline ends. Per germline, CDR1 GTSNPN and CDR2 SVGIG (reference sequence).

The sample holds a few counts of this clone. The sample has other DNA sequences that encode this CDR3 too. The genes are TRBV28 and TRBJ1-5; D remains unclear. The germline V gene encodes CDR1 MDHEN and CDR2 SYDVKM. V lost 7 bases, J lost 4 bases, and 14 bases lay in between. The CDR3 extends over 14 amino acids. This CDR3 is CASTLRDLNQPQHF. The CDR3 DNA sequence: TGTGCCAGCACCCTACGGGATTTAAATCAGCCCCAGCATTTT.

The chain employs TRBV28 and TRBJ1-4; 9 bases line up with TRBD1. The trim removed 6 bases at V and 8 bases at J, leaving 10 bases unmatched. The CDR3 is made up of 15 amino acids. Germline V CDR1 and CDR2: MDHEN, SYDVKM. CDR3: CASRLPGQGEEKLFF. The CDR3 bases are TGTGCCAGCAGGCTCCCGGGACAGGGTGAAGAAAAACTGTTTTTT.

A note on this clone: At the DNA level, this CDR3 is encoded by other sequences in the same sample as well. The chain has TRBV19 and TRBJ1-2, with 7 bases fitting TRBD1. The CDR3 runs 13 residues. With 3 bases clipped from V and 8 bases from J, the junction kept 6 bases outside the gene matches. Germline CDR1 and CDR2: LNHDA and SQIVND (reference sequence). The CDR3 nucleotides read TGTGCCAGTAGTATCGACAGGGCGGGCGGCTACACCTTC. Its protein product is CASSIDRAGGYTF.

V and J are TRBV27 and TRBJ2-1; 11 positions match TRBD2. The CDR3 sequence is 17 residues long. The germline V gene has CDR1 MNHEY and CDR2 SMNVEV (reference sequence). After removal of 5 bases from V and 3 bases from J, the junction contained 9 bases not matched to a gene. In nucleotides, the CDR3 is TGTGCCAGCAGTCCGATGAGACTAGCGGGGATCTACAATGAGCAGTTCTTC. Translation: CASSPMRLAGIYNEQFF.